This T cell receptor beta chain was sequenced in a study of CD8+CD57+ T cells in acquired aplastic anemia. Study-wide background: Across the sorted CD4+ and CD8+ cells, DNA amounts averaged roughly 3.5 ug.

For this clonotype: Its target is unknown. A much larger clone sits a single nucleotide away, making a read error possible.

CDR3 and TCR beta VDJ profiling relied on genomic DNA as the template. In TCRdb, the reads were re-called with MiXCR into one record per CDR3 protein. The sample carries more than 100,000 distinct CDR3 sequences, around two fifths recorded once. Per the germline V gene, CDR1 is SGHTA and CDR2 is FQGNSA. The CDR3 has 12 residues. The J segment lost 8 bases and the V segment lost 7 bases, leaving 7 bases of the junction unmatched. Overall study results and limits: The number of CD8+ CDR3 sequences shared by patients and controls was twenty-nine. Simpson's diversity of CD8+ cells was not significantly different in patients compared with controls.

This receptor was obtained from a human donor in good health, serving as a control. The gene calls are TRBV7-2 and TRBJ1-1; 7 bases match TRBD1. Material for sequencing was sorted CD4+, CD8+, or CD8+CD57+ T cells (not recorded which) from PBMCs. CDR3 bases: TGTGCCAGCATCAGACGGGACAGAGAAGCTTTCTTT. This sequence encodes CASIRRDREAFF. The whole variable domain, filled in from reference TRBV7-2 and TRBJ1-1, reads GAGVSQSPSNKVTEKGKDVELRCDPISGHTALYWYRQSLGQGLEFLIYFQGNSAPDKSGLPSDRFSAERTGGSVSTLTIQRTQQEDSAVYLCASIRRDREAFFGQGTRLTVV.